Listed here are 21 T cell receptor beta chains from one sample, sequenced in a study of identical twins. From the 5' RACE reads, TCRdb called clonotypes with MiXCR, one entry per CDR3 protein. The sample has 500,000 or so distinct CDR3 sequences, roughly an eighth seen once. The data also belong to a second study, concerning yellow fever vaccine responses in identical twins.

The source material was CD4+ T cells sorted from blood. These receptors came from a woman younger than 30 in good health.

This clonotype appeared many times. The V gene is TRBV5-1, the J gene TRBJ2-3; tentatively, D is TRBD1 or TRBD2 (5 bases each). With 6 bases removed from V and 2 bases from J, the gap between germline ends came to 19 bases. CDR1 and CDR2 from the germline V gene are SGHRS and YFSETQ. CDR3 length: 16 amino acids. The CDR3 DNA follows: TGCGCCAGCACCCGGGACGGGCTGACCTACACAGATACGCAGTATTTT. Its protein product is CASTRDGLTYTDTQYF.

This chain connects TRBV24-1 to TRBJ2-3, with TRBD1 matching 9 bases. CDR1 is KGHDR and CDR2 is SFDVKD in the germline V gene. J gave up 4 bases and V 4 bases, and 11 bases lay outside the gene matches. There are 17 residues in the CDR3. In nucleotides, the CDR3 is TGTGCCACCAGTGAATCAACGCACAGGGGGCCGGCAGATACGCAGTATTTT. As protein: CATSESTHRGPADTQYF.

V and J are TRBV11-2 and TRBJ2-2; 9 bases map to TRBD1. Germline lookup yields CDR1 SGHAT and CDR2 FQNNGV. This CDR3 is 18 amino acids long. The V segment lost 4 bases and the J segment 6 bases; nucleotides outside the gene matches: 15. The CDR3 DNA reads TGTGCCAGCAGCTCCGTAGATATTCCGGGACAGGGATCCGGGGAGCTGTTTTTT. Residues: CASSSVDIPGQGSGELFF.

This chain connects TRBV11-2 to TRBJ2-7, with D perhaps matching TRBD2 (6 bases). V was clipped by 5 bases and J by 0 bases, with 26 bases between them. The germline gives CDR1 SGHAT, CDR2 FQNNGV. The CDR3 runs 19 residues. Written as DNA, the CDR3 is TGTGCCAGCAGCCCTAGGAGGGGCCCGACGGAGCAGAGCTCCTACGAGCAGTACTTC. Translating gives CASSPRRGPTEQSSYEQYF.

This clonotype was detected only a few times. The J gene is TRBJ1-5, the V gene TRBV12-3 or TRBV12-4; a weak D match, TRBD1 (6 bases). The V end lost 3 bases, the J end lost 5 bases, and 11 bases lay between the germline ends. The CDR3 is 14 amino acids. The CDR3 sequence: CASSLGQGYQPQHF. The CDR3 DNA follows: TGTGCCAGCAGTTTGGGCCAGGGGTATCAGCCCCAGCATTTT.

This clonotype has a handful of counts. The chain uses TRBV5-1 and TRBJ2-5; D perhaps matches TRBD1 (6 bases). CDR3 length: 14 residues. The V end lost 3 bases, the J end lost 1 base, and 10 bases lay between the germline ends. Per the germline V gene, CDR1 is SGHRS and CDR2 is YFSETQ. The chain's CDR3 is CASSYGQIQETQYF. CDR3 DNA: TGCGCCAGCAGCTACGGACAGATCCAAGAGACCCAGTACTTC.

V usage is TRBV5-1 and J usage is TRBJ2-7, with D tentatively TRBD1 (5 bases). V was pared by 3 bases and J by 5 bases, with 12 bases between. CDR1 SGHRS and CDR2 YFSETQ come from the germline V gene. This CDR3 contains 13 residues. Here the CDR3 reads CASSWPQGNEQYF. CDR3 sequence (DNA): TGCGCCAGCAGCTGGCCCCAGGGCAACGAGCAGTACTTC.

The V and J genes are TRBV20-1 and TRBJ1-4; D is uncertain. V gave up 3 bases and J gave up 3 bases, with 8 bases separating them. This CDR3 is built from 13 residues. Germline V lookup: CDR1 DFQATT, CDR2 SNEGSKA (reference sequence). The CDR3 DNA reads as TGCAGTGCTAGGGGCCCCTCTAATGAAAAACTGTTTTTT. It yields the protein CSARGPSNEKLFF.

This clonotype was seen only once. The CDR3 DNA is TGTGCCAGCAGCTTAGTGCGGACTACTGGCGGGGGGACCCAGTACTTC. Its protein product is CASSLVRTTGGGTQYF. V usage is TRBV7-2 and J usage is TRBJ2-5; 7 nucleotides line up with TRBD2. The junction had 12 bases not matched to a gene; V was cut back by 1 base and J by 7 bases. Germline V lookup: CDR1 SGHTA, CDR2 FQGNSA. This CDR3 spans 16 amino acids.

This clonotype has only a few counts. The V gene is TRBV20-1, the J gene TRBJ2-1; the match to TRBD2 covers 8 bases. Germline values: CDR1 DFQATT, CDR2 SNEGSKA (reference sequence). This CDR3 is built from 14 residues. Trimming at V came to 2 bases and at J to 6 bases, leaving 6 bases not matched to a gene. The CDR3 loop reads CSARRGLGSNEQFF. CDR3 nucleotide sequence: TGCAGTGCTAGACGGGGACTAGGGTCCAATGAGCAGTTCTTC.

The gene calls are TRBV18 and TRBJ1-2, with D uncertain. The CDR3 covers 15 residues. Per the germline V gene, CDR1 is KGHSH and CDR2 is LQKENI. The germline V and J ends were trimmed by 1 base and 0 bases, with 9 bases remaining between them. The CDR3 sequence: CASSPRPDTNYGYTF. CDR3 DNA: TGTGCCAGCTCACCACGGCCGGATACTAACTATGGCTACACCTTC.

This chain connects TRBV2 to TRBJ1-2; D possibly corresponds to TRBD1 (6 bases). Per germline, CDR1 SNHLY and CDR2 FYNNEI. The ends were cut back, 6 bases at V and 0 bases at J, with 14 bases in the middle. The CDR3 length is 15 residues. CDR3 bases: TGTGCCAGCAGGCCAAACAGGGAAACTAACTATGGCTACACCTTC. It is translated as CASRPNRETNYGYTF.

This clonotype appeared a few times. The V gene is TRBV3-1, the J gene TRBJ2-2; 8 bases align to TRBD2. V shed 1 base, J shed 2 bases, and the junction held 3 bases outside the gene matches. The CDR3 runs 16 residues. The germline gives CDR1 LGHDT, CDR2 YNNKEL (reference sequence). DNA for the CDR3: TGTGCCAGCAGCCAAGTGGTAGCGGGAAACACCGGGGAGCTGTTTTTT. Translation: CASSQVVAGNTGELFF.

This clonotype turned up a few times. Germline is not matched at one junction end, which may reflect a read error. The rearrangement links TRBV12-3 or TRBV12-4 to TRBJ2-6, with D unresolved. This CDR3 has 13 amino acids. The CDR3 coding sequence is TGTGCCAGCAGTGAGTCTGTGGCCAACGTCCTGACTTTC. Protein sequence: CASSESVANVLTF.

The chain couples TRBV14 to TRBJ2-2, with D possibly matching TRBD1 (6 bases). The CDR3 totals 17 residues. Per germline, CDR1 SGHDN and CDR2 FVKESK. V was pared by 1 base and J by 4 bases, with 16 bases between. The CDR3 DNA is TGTGCCAGCAGCCAAGGGTATTGGCAGGGGAGCACCGGGGAGCTGTTTTTT. Translated, it gives CASSQGYWQGSTGELFF. The full variable domain, its missing parts supplied by reference TRBV14 and TRBJ2-2, is EAGVTQFPSHSVIEKGQTVTLRCDPISGHDNLYWYRRVMGKEIKFLLHFVKESKQDESGMPNNRFLAERTGGTYSTLKVQPAELEDSGVYFCASSQGYWQGSTGELFFGEGSRLTVL.

The table lists this clonotype with a few counts. This rearrangement joins TRBV5-1 to TRBJ2-7; 14 positions agree with TRBD2. The CDR3 totals 16 residues. V lost 0 bases, J lost 3 bases, and 2 bases stayed unmatched. CDR1 SGHRS and CDR2 YFSETQ come from the germline V gene. The chain's CDR3 is CASSLGGTSGGYEQYF. The CDR3 DNA reads TGCGCCAGCAGCTTGGGCGGGACTAGCGGGGGCTACGAGCAGTACTTC.

This clonotype was counted a few times. The chain joins TRBV7-3 to TRBJ1-4; D is unclear. Germline V gene sequence: CDR1 SGHTA, CDR2 FQGTGA. V lost 4 bases, J lost 1 base, and 16 bases lay in between. The length of the CDR3 is 17 residues. CDR3 in DNA: TGTGCCAGCAGCTCGGGCAGACCTAAAGAAACTAATGAAAAACTGTTTTTT. Translation gives CASSSGRPKETNEKLFF.

This clonotype turned up a few times. V gene TRBV6-1 combines with J gene TRBJ2-6, with D tentatively TRBD1 or TRBD2 (7 bases each). Germline V gene data show CDR1 as MNHNS and CDR2 as SASEGT. V was pared by 6 bases and J by 2 bases, with 11 bases between. The length of the CDR3 is 15 residues. DNA of the CDR3: TGTGCCAGCAGCCAGGGGGGGACTGGGGCCAACGTCCTGACTTTC. It translates to CASSQGGTGANVLTF.

The J gene is TRBJ2-5, the V gene TRBV5-4; D remains unclear. The CDR3 length is 15 residues. V was pared by 4 bases and J by 4 bases, with 17 bases between. Germline lookup yields CDR1 SGHNT and CDR2 YYREEE (reference sequence). CDR3 loop: CASSPATYPGETQYF. In nucleotides, the CDR3 is TGTGCCAGCAGCCCCGCTACGTACCCTGGAGAGACCCAGTACTTC.

This clonotype has only a few counts. The chain employs TRBV7-9 and TRBJ2-7; possible D gene TRBD2, 6 bases. Germline assignment: CDR1 SEHNR and CDR2 FQNEAQ (reference sequence). This CDR3 has 14 residues. Trimming removed 5 bases at V and 3 bases at J, with 14 bases between. CDR3 coding DNA: TGTGCCAGCAGCAATAGCGGAGTCAACTACGAGCAGTACTTC. Translation: CASSNSGVNYEQYF.

J is TRBJ2-3 and V is TRBV2; 13 bases align to TRBD2. CDR1 SNHLY and CDR2 FYNNEI come from the germline V gene. The CDR3 is made up of 15 amino acids. V was clipped by 5 bases and J by 4 bases; unmatched bases: 3. This chain's CDR3 is CASSWTSGRPDTQYF. The CDR3 DNA reads as TGTGCCAGCAGTTGGACTAGCGGGAGACCAGATACGCAGTATTTT. Full variable domain (rest looked up from reference TRBV2 and TRBJ2-3): EPEVTQTPSHQVTQMGQEVILRCVPISNHLYFYWYRQILGQKVEFLVSFYNNEISEKSEIFDDQFSVERPDGSNFTLKIRSTKLEDSAMYFCASSWTSGRPDTQYFGPGTRLTVL.